Following are 9 T cell receptor beta chains from one sample sequenced in a study of shared clonotypes between healthy human individuals. The protocol was immunoSEQ multiplex PCR, while the TCRdb copy is restricted to in-frame clones and leaves out a portion. The sample consists of some 1,100,000 clones, about four fifths of them appearing once. The sample comprised memory CD4+ T cells from PBMCs. Subset here: CD45RA-negative fraction. These receptors were collected from a man between 18 and 35 years old in good health. Some clones in this sample may be carry-over from other donors' samples.

The chain couples TRBV28 to TRBJ2-3; the D call may be TRBD1 or TRBD2 (6 bases each). Germline-derived CDR1 and CDR2 are MDHEN and SYDVKM. This CDR3 spans 17 amino acids. V was trimmed by 6 bases and J by 1 base, leaving 20 bases between them. This chain's CDR3 is CASSWGAGKPGTDTQYF. CDR3 coding DNA: TGTGCCAGCAGCTGGGGGGCGGGAAAGCCGGGCACAGATACGCAGTATTTT.

A word on this clone: Other nucleotide sequences in the sample specify the same CDR3. The rearrangement links TRBV18 to TRBJ2-2; 7 nucleotides match TRBD1. Germline CDR1 reads KGHSH; CDR2 reads LQKENI. The V segment lost 3 bases and the J segment 3 bases; nucleotides outside the gene matches: 1. The CDR3 spans 14 residues. CDR3 sequence reads: CASSPTGDTGELFF. The CDR3 region has the DNA TGTGCCAGCTCACCCACAGGGGACACCGGGGAGCTGTTTTTT.

In regard to this clone: This same CDR3 is encoded by further DNA sequences in the sample. V gene TRBV19 combines with J gene TRBJ1-5; D ambiguous. This CDR3 has 12 amino acids. The germline gives CDR1 LNHDA, CDR2 SQIVND (reference sequence). The ends were cut back, 3 bases at V and 6 bases at J, with 6 bases in the middle. The CDR3: CASSIKLQPQHF. CDR3 nucleotides: TGTGCCAGTAGTATTAAACTTCAGCCCCAGCATTTT.

The V and J genes are TRBV27 and TRBJ2-1; unclear D gene. CDR1 and CDR2 (germline): MNHEY, SMNVEV (reference sequence). The CDR3 sequence is 15 residues long. V was pared by 5 bases and J by 7 bases, with 18 bases between. CDR3 sequence: CASSPRPFTANEQFF. The CDR3 DNA follows: TGTGCCAGCAGTCCGCGCCCCTTTACTGCTAATGAGCAGTTCTTC.

The chain couples TRBV12-5 to TRBJ2-3; D is possibly TRBD2 (5 bases). The CDR3 runs to 14 residues. The V gene lost 2 bases and the J gene lost 4 bases, with 10 bases spanning the gap. Germline V gene sequence: CDR1 LGHNT, CDR2 FRNRAP. CDR3 sequence (DNA): TGTGCTAGTGGTTTGTCGGGCGGGTCAGATACGCAGTATTTT. This gives the protein CASGLSGGSDTQYF. Together with reference TRBV12-5 and TRBJ2-3, the CDR3 gives the full variable domain: DARVTQTPRHKVTEMGQEVTMRCQPILGHNTVFWYRQTMMQGLELLAYFRNRAPLDDSGMPKDRFSAEMPDATLATLKIQPSEPRDSAVYFCASGLSGGSDTQYFGPGTRLTVL.

As regards this clone: This sequence may be a read error, since a much larger clone differs from it by one base. The CDR3 protein is CASSVGHGDTGELFF. The CDR3 DNA sequence: TGCGCCAGCAGCGTGGGACACGGAGACACCGGGGAGCTGTTTTTT. The rearrangement uses TRBV5-1 and TRBJ2-2; weak D call: TRBD1 (6 bases). The CDR3 sequence is 15 residues long. V gave up 4 bases and J gave up 3 bases, with 13 bases separating them. Germline values: CDR1 SGHRS, CDR2 YFSETQ.

V and J are TRBV5-6 and TRBJ2-1, with TRBD2 matching 8 bases. The length of the CDR3 is 18 residues. Germline V CDR1 and CDR2: SGHDT, YYEEEE. Losses at the gene ends were 4 bases for V and 3 bases for J; bases not matched to a gene: 15. CDR3 amino acids: CASSTRVGRESYYNEQFF. In nucleotides, the CDR3 is TGTGCCAGCAGCACCAGAGTCGGGAGGGAGTCGTACTACAATGAGCAGTTCTTC.

This clone was detected only a few times. In the same sample, other DNA sequences code for this CDR3. The chain is built from TRBV5-1 and TRBJ1-3; D possibly corresponds to TRBD1 (5 bases). Trimming cost V 0 bases and J 2 bases, with 12 bases left between them. The length of the CDR3 is 16 residues. The germline CDR1 and CDR2 sequences are SGHRS and YFSETQ. CDR3 coding DNA: TGCGCCAGCAGCTTGGCCGGTCAAGGGGCTGGAAACACCATATATTTT. Protein product: CASSLAGQGAGNTIYF.

The V gene is TRBV7-3, the J gene TRBJ1-5, with D perhaps matching TRBD1 (6 bases). Trimming shortened V by 3 bases and J by 0 bases, and 9 bases separated the two germline ends. Germline V CDR1 and CDR2: SGHTA, FQGTGA. The CDR3 loop spans 15 amino acids. The CDR3 DNA follows: TGTGCCAGCAGCTTGGACAGACATAGCAATCAGCCCCAGCATTTT. This sequence encodes CASSLDRHSNQPQHF.